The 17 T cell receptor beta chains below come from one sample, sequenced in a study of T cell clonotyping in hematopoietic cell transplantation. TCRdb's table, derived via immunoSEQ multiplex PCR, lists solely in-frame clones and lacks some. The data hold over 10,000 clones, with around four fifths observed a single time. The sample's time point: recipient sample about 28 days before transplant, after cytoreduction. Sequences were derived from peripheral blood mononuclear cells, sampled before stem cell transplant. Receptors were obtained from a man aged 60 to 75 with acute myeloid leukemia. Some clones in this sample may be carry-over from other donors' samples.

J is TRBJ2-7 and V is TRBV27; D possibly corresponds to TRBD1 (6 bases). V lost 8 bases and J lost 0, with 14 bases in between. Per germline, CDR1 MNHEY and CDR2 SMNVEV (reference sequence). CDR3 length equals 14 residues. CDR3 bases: TGTGCCAGCTCTCCCGACAGGCCCTCCTACGAGCAGTACTTC. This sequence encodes CASSPDRPSYEQYF.

Written as DNA, the CDR3 is TGTGCCAGCAGTGAATACCAGGGGGGCTTGAACACTGAAGCTTTCTTT. Its protein product is CASSEYQGGLNTEAFF. The chain has TRBV25-1 and TRBJ1-1; TRBD1 agrees at 7 bases. Germline V gene sequence: CDR1 MGHDK, CDR2 SYGVNS. This CDR3 is built from 16 residues. Unmatched junction bases numbered 4, after V lost 0 bases and J lost 0 bases.

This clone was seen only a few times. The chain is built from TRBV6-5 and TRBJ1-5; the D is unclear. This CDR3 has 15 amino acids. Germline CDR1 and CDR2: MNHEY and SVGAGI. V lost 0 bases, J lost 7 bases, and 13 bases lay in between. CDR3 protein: CASSYSTGPDQPQHF. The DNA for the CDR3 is TGTGCCAGCAGTTACTCAACCGGCCCGGACCAGCCCCAGCATTTT.

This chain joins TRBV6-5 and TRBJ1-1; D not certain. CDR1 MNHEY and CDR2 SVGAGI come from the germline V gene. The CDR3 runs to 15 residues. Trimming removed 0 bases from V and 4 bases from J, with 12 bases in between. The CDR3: CASSYSQLMTTEAFF. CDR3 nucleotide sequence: TGTGCCAGCAGTTACTCTCAGCTGATGACCACTGAAGCTTTCTTT.

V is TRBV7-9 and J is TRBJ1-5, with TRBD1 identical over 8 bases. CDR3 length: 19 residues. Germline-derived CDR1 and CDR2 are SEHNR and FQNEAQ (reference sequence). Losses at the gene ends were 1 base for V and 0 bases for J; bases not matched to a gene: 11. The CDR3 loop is CASSLGGYRGTYSNQPQHF. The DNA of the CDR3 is TGTGCCAGCAGCTTAGGAGGCTACAGGGGGACCTATAGCAATCAGCCCCAGCATTTT.

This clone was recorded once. The CDR3 region has the DNA TGTGCCACCGACGGGACTAGCGGGGGCGCGCGATTCTTC. Amino acid sequence: CATDGTSGGARFF. This chain connects TRBV7-2 to TRBJ2-1, with TRBD2 matching over 14 bases. Germline trimming cut 10 bases from V and 16 bases from J; bases unmatched to any gene: 12. The CDR3 covers 13 residues. Germline V gives CDR1 SGHTA, CDR2 FQGNSA.

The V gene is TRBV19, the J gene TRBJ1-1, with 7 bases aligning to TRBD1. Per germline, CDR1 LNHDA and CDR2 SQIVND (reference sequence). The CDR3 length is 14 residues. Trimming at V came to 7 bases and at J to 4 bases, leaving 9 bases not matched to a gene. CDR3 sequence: CASTPQGRGTEAFF. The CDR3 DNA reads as TGTGCCAGTACCCCACAGGGGAGGGGCACTGAAGCTTTCTTT.

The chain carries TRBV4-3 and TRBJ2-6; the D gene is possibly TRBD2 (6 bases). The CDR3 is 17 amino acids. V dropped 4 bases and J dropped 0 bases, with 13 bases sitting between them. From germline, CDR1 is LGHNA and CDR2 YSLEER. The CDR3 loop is CASSPWMGGSGANVLTF. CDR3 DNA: TGCGCCAGCAGCCCTTGGATGGGGGGCTCTGGGGCCAACGTCCTGACTTTC.

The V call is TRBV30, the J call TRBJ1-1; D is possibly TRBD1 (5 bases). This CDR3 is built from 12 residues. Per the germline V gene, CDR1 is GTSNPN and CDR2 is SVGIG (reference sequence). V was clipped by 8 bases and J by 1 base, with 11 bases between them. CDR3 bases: TGTGCCCGGGACTCGCGGAACACTGAAGCTTTCTTT. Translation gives CARDSRNTEAFF.

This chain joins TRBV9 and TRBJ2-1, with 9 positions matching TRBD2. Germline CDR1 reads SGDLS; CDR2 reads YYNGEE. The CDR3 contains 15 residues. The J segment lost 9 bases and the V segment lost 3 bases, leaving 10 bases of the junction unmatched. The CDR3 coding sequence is TGTGCCAGCAGCGGTCAGGCGGGGGGGCCAAGTGAGCAGTTCTTC. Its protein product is CASSGQAGGPSEQFF.

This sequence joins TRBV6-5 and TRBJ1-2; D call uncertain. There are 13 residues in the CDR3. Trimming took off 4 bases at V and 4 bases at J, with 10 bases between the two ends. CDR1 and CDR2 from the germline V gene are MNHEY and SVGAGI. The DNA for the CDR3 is TGTGCCAGCAGTTTTTCCGGCAGCTATGGCTACACCTTC. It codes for CASSFSGSYGYTF.

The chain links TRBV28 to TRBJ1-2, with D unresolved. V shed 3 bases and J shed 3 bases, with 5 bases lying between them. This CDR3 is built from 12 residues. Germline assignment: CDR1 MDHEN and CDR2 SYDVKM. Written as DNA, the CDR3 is TGTGCCAGCAGTTTGAGCGACTATGGCTACACCTTC. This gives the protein CASSLSDYGYTF.

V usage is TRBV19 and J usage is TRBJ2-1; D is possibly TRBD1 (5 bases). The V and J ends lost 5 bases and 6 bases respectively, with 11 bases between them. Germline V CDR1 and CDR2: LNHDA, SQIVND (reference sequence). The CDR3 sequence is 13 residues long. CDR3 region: CASSQARGNEQFF. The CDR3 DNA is TGTGCCAGTAGTCAAGCAAGGGGCAATGAGCAGTTCTTC.

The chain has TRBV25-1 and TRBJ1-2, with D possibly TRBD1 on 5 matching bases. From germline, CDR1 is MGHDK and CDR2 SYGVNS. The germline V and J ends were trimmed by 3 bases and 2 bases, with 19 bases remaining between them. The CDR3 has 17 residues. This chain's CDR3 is CASSDMRAKEGNYGYTF. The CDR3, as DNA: TGTGCCAGCAGTGATATGCGGGCAAAGGAGGGGAACTATGGCTACACCTTC.

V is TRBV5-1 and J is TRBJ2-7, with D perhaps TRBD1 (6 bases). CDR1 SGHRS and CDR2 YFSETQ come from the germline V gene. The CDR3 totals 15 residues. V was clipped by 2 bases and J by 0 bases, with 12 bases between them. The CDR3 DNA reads TGCGCCAGCAGCTTTGTCAGGGGATTCTCCTACGAGCAGTACTTC. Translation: CASSFVRGFSYEQYF.

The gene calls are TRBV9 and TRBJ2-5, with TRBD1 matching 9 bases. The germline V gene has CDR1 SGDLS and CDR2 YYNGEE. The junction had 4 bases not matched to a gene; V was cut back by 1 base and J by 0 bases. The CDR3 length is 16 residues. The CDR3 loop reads CASSVRTGAYQETQYF. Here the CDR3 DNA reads TGTGCCAGCAGCGTACGGACAGGGGCTTACCAAGAGACCCAGTACTTC.

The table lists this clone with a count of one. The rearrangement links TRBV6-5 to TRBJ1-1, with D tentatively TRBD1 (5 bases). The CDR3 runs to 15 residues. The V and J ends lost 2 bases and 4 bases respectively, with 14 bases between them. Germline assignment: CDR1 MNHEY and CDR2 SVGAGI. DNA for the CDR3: TGTGCCAGCAGTTACGGTAGGCAGGGAGCCACTGAAGCTTTCTTT. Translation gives CASSYGRQGATEAFF.